Listed here are 7 T cell receptor beta chains from one sample, sequenced in a study of blood T cell repertoires in COVID-19. The repertoire was sequenced with immunoSEQ multiplex PCR; TCRdb's copy has only in-frame clones and lacks some. The table lists 310,000 or so clones, roughly 87% of them singletons. Sequences were obtained from PBMCs or T cells enriched from blood (not recorded which). Source of these receptors: a woman aged 18-35 years who had recovered from COVID-19.

V usage is TRBV11-3 and J usage is TRBJ2-7, with 7 bases matching TRBD1. Losses at the gene ends were 5 bases for V and 4 bases for J; bases not matched to a gene: 11. Germline V CDR1 and CDR2: SGHNT, YENEEA. This CDR3 comprises 15 residues. For the CDR3, the DNA is TGTGCCAGCAGCCCTTCCGGGACAGCCACGTACGAGCAGTACTTC. Amino acids: CASSPSGTATYEQYF.

The chain combines TRBV15 with TRBJ1-2; D is ambiguous. The CDR3 consists of 12 residues. V gave up 1 base and J gave up 10 bases, with 10 bases separating them. CDR1 and CDR2 (germline): LNHNV, YYDKDF (reference sequence). CDR3 DNA: TGTGCCACCAGCAGAGGTGAGGGTGACTACACCTTC. Protein product: CATSRGEGDYTF.

The chain has TRBV7-2 and TRBJ2-3; D might be TRBD2 (5 bases). Germline values: CDR1 SGHTA, CDR2 FQGNSA. V was shortened by 10 bases and J by 4 bases, with 15 bases between the two germline ends. This CDR3 comprises 13 residues. In DNA form, the CDR3 reads TGTGCCACCTCATCGGGCGGGCCAGATACGCAGTATTTT. Translation gives CATSSGGPDTQYF.

The chain has TRBV7-2 and TRBJ2-5; a possible D gene is TRBD2 (6 bases). Per germline, CDR1 SGHTA and CDR2 FQGNSA. This CDR3 comprises 15 residues. V was clipped by 1 base and J by 4 bases, with 13 bases between them. DNA for the CDR3: TGTGCCAGCAGCTTAGGGTTGGGTAGCGGAGAGACCCAGTACTTC. Translated, it gives CASSLGLGSGETQYF.

The chain employs TRBV11-2 and TRBJ2-3; no reliable D call. Per germline, CDR1 SGHAT and CDR2 FQNNGV. With 2 bases removed from V and 4 bases from J, the gap between germline ends came to 22 bases. CDR3 size: 18 residues. CDR3 residues: CASSLSVSPGYEADTQYF. In nucleotides, the CDR3 is TGTGCCAGCAGCTTATCCGTGTCCCCGGGTTATGAGGCAGATACGCAGTATTTT.

This clone was seen more than once but under ten times. The genes are TRBV6-5 and TRBJ2-7; 7 nucleotides match TRBD2. This CDR3 is 14 amino acids long. Germline CDR1 reads MNHEY; CDR2 reads SVGAGI. The junction had 6 bases not matched to a gene; V was cut back by 7 bases and J by 0 bases. CDR3 residues: CASNTGGSSYEQYF. In nucleotides, the CDR3 is TGTGCCAGCAATACCGGGGGGTCCTCCTACGAGCAGTACTTC.

This chain uses TRBV2 with TRBJ2-2, with 7 bases that match TRBD1. V was clipped by 6 bases and J by 7 bases; unmatched bases: 11. The germline V gene has CDR1 SNHLY and CDR2 FYNNEI. The CDR3 extends over 15 amino acids. Written as DNA, the CDR3 is TGTGCCAGCAGCATGACAGGGTTTCTAAACGGGGAGCTGTTTTTT. Residues: CASSMTGFLNGELFF.